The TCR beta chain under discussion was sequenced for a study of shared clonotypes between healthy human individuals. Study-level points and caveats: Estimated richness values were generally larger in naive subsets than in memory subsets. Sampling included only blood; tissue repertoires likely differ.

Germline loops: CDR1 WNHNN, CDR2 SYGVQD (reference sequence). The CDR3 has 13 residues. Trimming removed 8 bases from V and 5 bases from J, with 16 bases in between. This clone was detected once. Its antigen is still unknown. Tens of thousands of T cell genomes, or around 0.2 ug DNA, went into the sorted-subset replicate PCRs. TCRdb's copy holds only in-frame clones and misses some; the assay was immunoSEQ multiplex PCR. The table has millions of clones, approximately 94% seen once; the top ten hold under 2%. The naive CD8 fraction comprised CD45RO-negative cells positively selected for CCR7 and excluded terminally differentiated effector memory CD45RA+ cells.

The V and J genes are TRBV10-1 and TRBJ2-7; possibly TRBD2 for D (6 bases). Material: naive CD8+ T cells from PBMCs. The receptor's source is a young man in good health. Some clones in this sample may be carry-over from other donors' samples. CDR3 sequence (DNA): TGCGCCAGCGTACGGGAGTTCGGGGACGAGCAGTACTTC. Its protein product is CASVREFGDEQYF.